The present TCR beta chain was sequenced within a study of blood T cell repertoires in COVID-19. Study-level information: Italy, Spain and the United States were the sources of the convalescent and acute COVID-19 samples. Nucleic acid was either cDNA or gDNA, and it came from T cells, B-cell-depleted T cells, or PBMCs.

In the original workflow: Amplification of reference gene primers was used by the study to estimate nucleated cell counts. Data came from immunoSEQ multiplex PCR; TCRdb stores just in-frame clones and leaves some out. V and J calls and clone size are those listed in that table; D and trimming were worked out from the DNA. The data contain under 500,000 clones, more than 85% of them singletons. CDR3 length: 14 residues. CDR1 SNHLY and CDR2 FYNNEI come from the germline V gene. The V segment lost 6 bases and the J segment 0 bases; nucleotides outside the gene matches: 1. Sequenced sample: peripheral blood. The chain couples TRBV2 to TRBJ2-3; TRBD2 matches 9 bases. The source is a woman in her 30s with acute or convalescent COVID-19. The chain's CDR3 is CASRAGGSTDTQYF. The DNA for the CDR3 is TGTGCCAGCAGGGCGGGGGGGAGCACAGATACGCAGTATTTT.